The present T cell receptor beta chain was sequenced within a study of blood T cells in healthy people across ages. Together with a sample-barcoded 5' primer, a J-beta primer mix was included in a second PCR lasting about 6 to 12 cycles. Each CDR3 protein is one row after TCRdb ran MiXCR on the 5' RACE reads. The sample shows some 860,000 distinct CDR3 sequences, about 61% of them seen only once. From germline, CDR1 is DFQATT and CDR2 SNEGSKA (reference sequence). This CDR3 spans 12 amino acids. V lost 8 bases and J lost 6; bases outside the gene matches: 6. Each donor was a healthy Caucasian individual from Russia, aged about 6 to 90.

The chain links TRBV20-1 to TRBJ2-3; TRBD2 aligns across 9 bases. The specimen was blood. The receptor was isolated from a man aged 35-49 years in good health. DNA of the CDR3: TGCAGTTTAGCGGGAGCATGGGATACGCAGTATTTT. It yields the protein CSLAGAWDTQYF.